These 3 T cell receptor beta chains were all obtained from the same sample, sequenced in a study of control samples from healthy donors and cancer patients. Some clones are missing from TCRdb's copy, which holds only in-frame ones; the method was immunoSEQ multiplex PCR. The sample holds fewer than 300,000 clones; almost 85% are singletons and the top ten take 13%. The sequenced material came from PBMCs. These receptors were taken from a woman aged 55-70 years with lung cancer.

The chain recombines TRBV7-9 with TRBJ1-1; D possibly corresponds to TRBD1 (5 bases). This CDR3 comprises 14 residues. The V end was cut by 1 base, the J end by 0 bases, with 6 bases between. Germline CDR1 SEHNR, CDR2 FQNEAQ (reference sequence). The CDR3 here is CASSLGGLNTEAFF. CDR3 DNA: TGTGCCAGCAGCTTAGGGGGGTTGAACACTGAAGCTTTCTTT.

The chain uses TRBV10-2 and TRBJ2-3, with 12 bases identical to TRBD2. J lost 4 bases, V lost 5 bases, and 4 bases had no gene match. The germline V gene has CDR1 WSHSY and CDR2 SAAADI. The CDR3 runs 15 residues. The CDR3 nucleotides read TGCGCCAGCAGTCAGACTAGCGGGAGCTCAGATACGCAGTATTTT. Encoded protein: CASSQTSGSSDTQYF.

The gene calls are TRBV7-9 and TRBJ2-6, with TRBD1 matching over 7 bases. J gave up 2 bases and V 1 base, and 2 bases lay outside the gene matches. The germline V gene has CDR1 SEHNR and CDR2 FQNEAQ (reference sequence). There are 16 residues in the CDR3. Here the CDR3 DNA reads TGTGCCAGCAGCTTAGTACAGGGGACTGGGGCCAACGTCCTGACTTTC. This sequence encodes CASSLVQGTGANVLTF. Using reference TRBV7-9 and TRBJ2-6 for the parts outside the CDR3, the full variable domain is DTGVSQNPRHKITKRGQNVTFRCDPISEHNRLYWYRQTLGQGPEFLTYFQNEAQLEKSRLLSDRFSAERPKGSFSTLEIQRTEQGDSAMYLCASSLVQGTGANVLTFGAGSRLTVL.